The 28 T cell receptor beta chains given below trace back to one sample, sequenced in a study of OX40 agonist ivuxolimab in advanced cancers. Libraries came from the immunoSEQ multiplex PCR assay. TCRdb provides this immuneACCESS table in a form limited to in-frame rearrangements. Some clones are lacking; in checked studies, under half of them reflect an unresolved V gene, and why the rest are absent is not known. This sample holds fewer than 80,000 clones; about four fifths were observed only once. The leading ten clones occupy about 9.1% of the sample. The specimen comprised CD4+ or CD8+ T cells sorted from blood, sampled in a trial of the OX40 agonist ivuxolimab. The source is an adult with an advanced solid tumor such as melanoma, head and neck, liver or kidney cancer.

CDR3 amino acids: CASSLGGALPGELFF. The CDR3 nucleotides read TGTGCCAGCAGCTTAGGGGGCGCGCTTCCCGGGGAGCTGTTTTTT. The chain joins TRBV11-3 to TRBJ2-2; TRBD1 is a possible D gene (5 bases). V was clipped by 1 base and J by 6 bases, with 12 bases between them. Germline V gene lookup returns CDR1 SGHNT and CDR2 YENEEA. The CDR3 totals 15 residues.

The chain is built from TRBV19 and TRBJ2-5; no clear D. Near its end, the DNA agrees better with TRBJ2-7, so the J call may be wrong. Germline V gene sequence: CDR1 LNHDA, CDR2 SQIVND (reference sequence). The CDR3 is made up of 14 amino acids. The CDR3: CASSMIGQDYEQYF. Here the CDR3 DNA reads TGTGCCAGTAGTATGATCGGGCAAGACTACGAGCAGTACTTC.

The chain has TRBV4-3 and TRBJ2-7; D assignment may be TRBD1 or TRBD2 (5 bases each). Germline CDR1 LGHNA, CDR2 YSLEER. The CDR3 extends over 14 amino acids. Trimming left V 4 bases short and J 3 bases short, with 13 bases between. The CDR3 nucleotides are TGCGCCAGCAGCCGAATTCGGGGCTACTACGAGCAGTACTTC. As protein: CASSRIRGYYEQYF.

The CDR3 DNA follows: TGTGCCAGCAGCCTCAGGGGGGAGGATACGCAGTATTTT. As protein: CASSLRGEDTQYF. The chain carries TRBV5-4 and TRBJ2-3; D perhaps matches TRBD1 (7 bases). CDR3 length equals 13 residues. V was trimmed by 4 bases and J by 6 bases, leaving 12 bases between them. Germline V gives CDR1 SGHNT, CDR2 YYREEE (reference sequence).

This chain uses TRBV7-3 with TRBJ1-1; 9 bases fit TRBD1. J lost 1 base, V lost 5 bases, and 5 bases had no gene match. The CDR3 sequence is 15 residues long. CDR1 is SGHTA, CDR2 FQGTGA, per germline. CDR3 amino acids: CASSPLGQGNTEAFF. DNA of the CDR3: TGTGCCAGCAGCCCCCTGGGACAGGGGAACACTGAAGCTTTCTTT. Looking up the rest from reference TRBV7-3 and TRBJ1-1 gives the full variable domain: GAGVSQTPSNKVTEKGKYVELRCDPISGHTALYWYRQSLGQGPEFLIYFQGTGAADDSGLPNDRFFAVRPEGSVSTLKIQRTERGDSAVYLCASSPLGQGNTEAFFGQGTRLTVV.

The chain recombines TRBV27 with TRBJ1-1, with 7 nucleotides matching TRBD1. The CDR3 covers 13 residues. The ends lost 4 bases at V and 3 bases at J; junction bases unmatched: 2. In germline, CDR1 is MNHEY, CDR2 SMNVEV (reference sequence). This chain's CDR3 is CASSSQGHTEAFF. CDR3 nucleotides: TGTGCCAGCAGTTCACAGGGGCACACTGAAGCTTTCTTT.

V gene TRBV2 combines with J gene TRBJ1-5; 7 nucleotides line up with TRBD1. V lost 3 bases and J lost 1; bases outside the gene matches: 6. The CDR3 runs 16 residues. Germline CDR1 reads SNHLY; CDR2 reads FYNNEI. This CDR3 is CASSERGRESNQPQHF. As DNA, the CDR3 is TGTGCCAGCAGTGAGAGGGGGCGGGAGAGCAATCAGCCCCAGCATTTT.

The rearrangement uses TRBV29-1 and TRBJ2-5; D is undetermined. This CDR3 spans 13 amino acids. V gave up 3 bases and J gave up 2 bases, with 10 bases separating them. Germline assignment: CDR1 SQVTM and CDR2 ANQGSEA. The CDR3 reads CSVDAQTQETQYF. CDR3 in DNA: TGCAGCGTTGACGCGCAGACTCAAGAGACCCAGTACTTC.

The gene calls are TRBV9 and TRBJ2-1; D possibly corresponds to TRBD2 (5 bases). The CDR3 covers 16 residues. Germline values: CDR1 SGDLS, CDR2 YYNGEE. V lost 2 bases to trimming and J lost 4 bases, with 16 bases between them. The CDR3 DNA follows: TGTGCCAGCAGCGTGTCCCGGTACAGCGGTTACAATGAGCAGTTCTTC. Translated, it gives CASSVSRYSGYNEQFF. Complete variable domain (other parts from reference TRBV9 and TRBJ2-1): DSGVTQTPKHLITATGQRVTLRCSPRSGDLSVYWYQQSLDQGLQFLIQYYNGEERAKGNILERFSAQQFPDLHSELNLSSLELGDSALYFCASSVSRYSGYNEQFFGPGTRLTVL.

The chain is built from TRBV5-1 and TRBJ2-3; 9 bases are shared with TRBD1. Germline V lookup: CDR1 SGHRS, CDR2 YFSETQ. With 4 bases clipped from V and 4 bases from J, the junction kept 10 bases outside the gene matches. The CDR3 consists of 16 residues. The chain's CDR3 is CASSPGTGKRADTQYF. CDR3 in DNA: TGCGCCAGCAGCCCAGGGACAGGGAAAAGGGCAGATACGCAGTATTTT.

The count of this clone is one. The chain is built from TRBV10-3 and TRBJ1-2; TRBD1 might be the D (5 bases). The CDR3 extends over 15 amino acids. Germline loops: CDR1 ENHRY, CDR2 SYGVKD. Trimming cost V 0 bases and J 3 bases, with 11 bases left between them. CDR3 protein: CAISESAGKYYGYTF. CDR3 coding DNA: TGTGCCATCAGTGAGTCGGCAGGGAAATACTATGGCTACACCTTC.

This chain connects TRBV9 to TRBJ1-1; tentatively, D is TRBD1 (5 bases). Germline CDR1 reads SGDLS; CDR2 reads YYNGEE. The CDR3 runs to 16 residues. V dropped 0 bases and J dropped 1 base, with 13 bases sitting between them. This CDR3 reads CASSVVWDLPNTEAFF. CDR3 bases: TGTGCCAGCAGCGTAGTCTGGGACCTACCGAACACTGAAGCTTTCTTT.

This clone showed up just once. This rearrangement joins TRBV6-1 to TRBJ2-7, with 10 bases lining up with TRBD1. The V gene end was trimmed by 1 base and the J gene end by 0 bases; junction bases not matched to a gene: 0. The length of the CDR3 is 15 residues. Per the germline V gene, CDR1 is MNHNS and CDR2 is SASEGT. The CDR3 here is CASSEGTGGSYEQYF. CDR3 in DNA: TGTGCCAGCAGTGAAGGGACAGGGGGCTCCTACGAGCAGTACTTC.

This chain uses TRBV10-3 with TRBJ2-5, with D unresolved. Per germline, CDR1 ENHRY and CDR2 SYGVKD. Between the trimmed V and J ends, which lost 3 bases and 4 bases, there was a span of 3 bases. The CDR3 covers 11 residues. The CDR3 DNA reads TGTGCCATCAGTGACCGAGAGACCCAGTACTTC. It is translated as CAISDRETQYF.

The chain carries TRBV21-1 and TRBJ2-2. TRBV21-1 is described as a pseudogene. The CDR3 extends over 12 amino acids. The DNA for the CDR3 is TGTGCCAGCAGCAAAGTAGGAGGGGAGCTGTTTTTT. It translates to CASSKVGGELFF.

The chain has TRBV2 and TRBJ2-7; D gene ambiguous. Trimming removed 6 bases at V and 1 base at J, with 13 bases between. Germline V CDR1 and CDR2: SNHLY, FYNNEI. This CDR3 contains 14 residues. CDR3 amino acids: CASSDPGTSYEQYF. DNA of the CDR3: TGTGCCAGCAGCGACCCGGGCACTTCCTACGAGCAGTACTTC.

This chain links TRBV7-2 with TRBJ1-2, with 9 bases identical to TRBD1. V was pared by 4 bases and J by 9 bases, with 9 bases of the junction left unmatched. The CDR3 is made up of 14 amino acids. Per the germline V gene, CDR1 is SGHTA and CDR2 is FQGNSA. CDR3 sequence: CASSSPGQGTRYTF. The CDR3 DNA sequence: TGTGCCAGCAGCTCCCCGGGACAGGGAACGCGCTACACCTTC.

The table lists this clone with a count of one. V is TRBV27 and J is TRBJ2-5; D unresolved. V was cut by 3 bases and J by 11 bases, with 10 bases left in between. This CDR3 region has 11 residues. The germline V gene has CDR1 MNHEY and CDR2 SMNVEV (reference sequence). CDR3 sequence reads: CASSFAGEQYF. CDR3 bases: TGTGCCAGCAGTTTCGCTGGAGAGCAGTACTTC.

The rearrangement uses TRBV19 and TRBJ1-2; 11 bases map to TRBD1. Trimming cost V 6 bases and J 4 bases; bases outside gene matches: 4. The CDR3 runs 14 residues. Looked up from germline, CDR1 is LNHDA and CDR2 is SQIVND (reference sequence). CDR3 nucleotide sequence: TGTGCCAGTAGCACGGGACAGGGGGGCTATGGCTACACCTTC. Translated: CASSTGQGGYGYTF.

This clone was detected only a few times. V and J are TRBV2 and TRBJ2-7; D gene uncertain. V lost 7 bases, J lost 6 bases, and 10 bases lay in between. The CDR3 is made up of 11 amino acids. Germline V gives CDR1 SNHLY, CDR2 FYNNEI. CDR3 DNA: TGTGCCAGCAAATTCGGAAGCGAGCAGTACTTC. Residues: CASKFGSEQYF. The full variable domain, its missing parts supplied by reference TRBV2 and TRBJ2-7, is EPEVTQTPSHQVTQMGQEVILRCVPISNHLYFYWYRQILGQKVEFLVSFYNNEISEKSEIFDDQFSVERPDGSNFTLKIRSTKLEDSAMYFCASKFGSEQYFGPGTRLTVT.

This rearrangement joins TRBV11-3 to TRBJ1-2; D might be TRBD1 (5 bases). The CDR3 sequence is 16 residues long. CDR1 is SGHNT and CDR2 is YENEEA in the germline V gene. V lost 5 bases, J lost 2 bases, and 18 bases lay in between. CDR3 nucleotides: TGTGCCAGCAGCCCCGTGTCAGGGACGGGCAACTATGGCTACACCTTC. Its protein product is CASSPVSGTGNYGYTF.

CDR3 DNA: TGTGCCAGCTCACCTCAAATGGGAGAGCAGTACTTC. Translation gives CASSPQMGEQYF. This chain joins TRBV18 and TRBJ2-7; no firm D call. The CDR3 is 12 amino acids. Germline V gene data show CDR1 as KGHSH and CDR2 as LQKENI. V lost 3 bases and J 7 bases, leaving 10 bases between the germline ends.

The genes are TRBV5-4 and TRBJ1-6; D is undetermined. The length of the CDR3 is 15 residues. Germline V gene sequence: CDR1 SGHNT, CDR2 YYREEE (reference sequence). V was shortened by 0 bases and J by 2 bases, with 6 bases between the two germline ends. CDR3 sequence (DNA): TGTGCCAGCAGCTTGGGATCGGCCTATAATTCACCCCTCCACTTT. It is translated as CASSLGSAYNSPLHF. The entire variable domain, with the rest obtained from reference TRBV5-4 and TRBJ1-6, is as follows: ETGVTQSPTHLIKTRGQQVTLRCSSQSGHNTVSWYQQALGQGPQFIFQYYREEENGRGNFPPRFSGLQFPNYSSELNVNALELDDSALYLCASSLGSAYNSPLHFGNGTRLTVT.

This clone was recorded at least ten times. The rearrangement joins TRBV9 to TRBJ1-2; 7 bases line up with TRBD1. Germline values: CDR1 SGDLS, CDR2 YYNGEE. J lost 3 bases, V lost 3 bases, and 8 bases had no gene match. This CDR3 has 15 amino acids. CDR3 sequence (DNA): TGTGCCAGCAGCGAGGGAAAAGGGGGCGACTATGGCTACACCTTC. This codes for CASSEGKGGDYGYTF.

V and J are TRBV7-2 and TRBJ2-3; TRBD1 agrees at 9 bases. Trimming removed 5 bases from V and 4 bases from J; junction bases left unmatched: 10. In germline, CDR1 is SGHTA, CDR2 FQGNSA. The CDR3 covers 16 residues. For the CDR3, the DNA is TGTGCCAGCAGCCGCACAACAGGGGGCAAGTCAGATACGCAGTATTTT. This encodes CASSRTTGGKSDTQYF.

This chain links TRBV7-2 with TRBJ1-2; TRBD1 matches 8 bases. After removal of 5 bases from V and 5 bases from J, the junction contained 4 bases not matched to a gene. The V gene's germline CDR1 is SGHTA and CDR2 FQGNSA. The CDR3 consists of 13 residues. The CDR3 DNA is TGTGCCAGCAGCGGAACAGGGGGATATGGCTACACCTTC. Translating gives CASSGTGGYGYTF. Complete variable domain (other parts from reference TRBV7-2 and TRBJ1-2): GAGVSQSPSNKVTEKGKDVELRCDPISGHTALYWYRQSLGQGLEFLIYFQGNSAPDKSGLPSDRFSAERTGGSVSTLTIQRTQQEDSAVYLCASSGTGGYGYTFGSGTRLTVV.

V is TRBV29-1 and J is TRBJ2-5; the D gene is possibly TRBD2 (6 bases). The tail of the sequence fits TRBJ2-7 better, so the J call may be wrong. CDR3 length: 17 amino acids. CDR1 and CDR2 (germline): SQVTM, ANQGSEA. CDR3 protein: CSVVEGKTSKIPYEQYF. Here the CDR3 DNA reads TGCAGCGTTGTTGAGGGCAAGACTAGTAAGATCCCCTACGAGCAGTACTTC.

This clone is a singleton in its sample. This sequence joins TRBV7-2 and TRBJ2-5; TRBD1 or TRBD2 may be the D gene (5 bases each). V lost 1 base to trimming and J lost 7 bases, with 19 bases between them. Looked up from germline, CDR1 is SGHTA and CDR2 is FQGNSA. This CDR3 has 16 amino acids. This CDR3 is CASSLDPSARAGTQYF. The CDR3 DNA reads TGTGCCAGCAGCTTAGATCCCAGTGCCAGGGCGGGGACCCAGTACTTC.